This TCR beta chain was sequenced in a study of T cell responses to AZD1222 COVID-19 vaccine. Whether given at about 4 or about 12 weeks, second doses were pooled. Concerning this clone itself: Its specificity is not known.

Study-level findings and limits: The donors showed a predominance of white British ancestry and of females, with possible underestimation of clonal diversity. Reports say nearly half of spike-specific TCRs go after unmutated variant regions.

The table came from immunoSEQ multiplex PCR; TCRdb's copy has only in-frame clones and leaves some out. The table lists under 95,000 clones, more than 70% of them singletons. The V end lost 0 bases, the J end lost 6 bases, and 12 bases lay between the germline ends. Germline V gene lookup returns CDR1 SGHRS and CDR2 YFSETQ. CDR3 length equals 14 residues. This clonotype originated in an adult who received the AZD1222 COVID-19 vaccine. This rearrangement joins TRBV5-1 to TRBJ1-2, with D possibly matching TRBD1 (5 bases). Sequences were derived from peripheral blood, sampled 28 days after the second AZD1222 dose. Written as DNA, the CDR3 is TGCGCCAGCAGCTTGGGAGGGGAAGCAGATGGCTACACCTTC. This sequence encodes CASSLGGEADGYTF.